The clone carrying this TCR beta chain was seen a handful of times. What it binds is not known. The read terminates 3 residues ahead of where the CDR3 ends, so the germline J gene completes it. Germline lookup yields CDR1 KGHSH and CDR2 LQKENI. CDR3 length: 14 residues. This entry is derived from a study of T cell clonality in common variable immunodeficiency. For at least one year, all CVID subjects received replacement immunoglobulin. The protocol was immunoSEQ multiplex PCR, while the TCRdb copy is restricted to in-frame clones and leaves out a portion. This sample carries roughly 13,000 clones, none of them present only once. Findings and caveats of the study: In common variable immunodeficiency, TCR beta chains reportedly carried fewer deletions and N-nucleotide insertions. CVID subjects showed higher TCRbeta clonality than healthy controls.

Sequenced material: peripheral blood mononuclear cells. The V and J genes are TRBV18 and TRBJ1-2, with TRBD1 identical over 8 bases. The receptor was derived from a human donor with common variable immunodeficiency. CDR3 loop: CASSPLDRGVGYTF. The sequenced CDR3 bases are TGTGCCAGCTCACCACTTGACAGGGGAGTCGGC.